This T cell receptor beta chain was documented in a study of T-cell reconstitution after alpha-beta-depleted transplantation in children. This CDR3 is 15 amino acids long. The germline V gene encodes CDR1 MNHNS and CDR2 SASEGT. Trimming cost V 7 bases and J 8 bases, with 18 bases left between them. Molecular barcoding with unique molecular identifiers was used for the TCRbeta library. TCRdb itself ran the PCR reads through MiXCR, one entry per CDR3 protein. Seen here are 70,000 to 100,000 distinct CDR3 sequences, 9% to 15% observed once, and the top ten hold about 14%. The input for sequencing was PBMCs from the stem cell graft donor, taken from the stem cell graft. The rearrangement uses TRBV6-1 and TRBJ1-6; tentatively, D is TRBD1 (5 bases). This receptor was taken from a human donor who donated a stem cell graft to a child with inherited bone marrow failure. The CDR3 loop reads CASTVVRVGDSPLHF. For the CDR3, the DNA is TGTGCCAGCACAGTAGTCAGGGTTGGGGATTCACCCCTCCACTTT.